This entry concerns a single T cell receptor (beta chain). Its antigen remains unknown. This CDR3 region has 16 residues. CDR1 is MNHEY and CDR2 is SMNVEV in the germline V gene (reference sequence). Between the trimmed V and J ends, which lost 3 bases and 0 bases, there was a span of 14 bases. This record belongs to a study of T cells in localized non-small cell lung cancer. Regarding the study as a whole: Tumor samples were not multi-region, leaving intratumor heterogeneity unexcluded.

The protocol was immunoSEQ multiplex PCR, while the TCRdb copy is restricted to in-frame clones and leaves out a portion. The data contain around 100,000 clones, roughly 87% of them singletons. The sequence was obtained from a man aged 35 to 69 with stage I squamous cell lung carcinoma. The specimen was peripheral blood, collected before any cancer treatment. The rearrangement joins TRBV27 to TRBJ1-1; weak D call: TRBD1 (6 bases). CDR3: CASSFEPRGMNTEAFF. The CDR3 region has the DNA TGTGCCAGCAGTTTCGAACCGAGGGGGATGAACACTGAAGCTTTCTTT.